This section outlines one T cell receptor (beta chain) sequence together with its context. Trimming cost V 3 bases and J 6 bases, with 15 bases left between them. The CDR3 runs 15 residues. Germline V gene data show CDR1 as PRHDT and CDR2 as FYEKMQ (reference sequence). These data originate in a study of regulatory T cells in long-lasting Graves disease. Building of the TCR beta libraries involved iRepertoire HTBI primers and Arm-PCR of CDR3 regions. TCRdb used MiXCR to reprocess the multiplex PCR reads, holding one entry per CDR3 protein. Altogether some 460,000 distinct CDR3 sequences are present, 15% to 20% being singletons, with the ten largest covering 10% to 15%. Sample time point: newly diagnosed GD, antithyroid drugs for less than 3 months. The TCR library was made from RNA that had been extracted from PBMCs in TRIzol. Staff drew roughly 10 milliliters of peripheral blood into EDTA tubes. This sample was also put to use in a study of T cells in Graves' hyperthyroidism and ophthalmopathy. From that report: When the TCR CDR3 underwent first-round RT-PCR, the HTBI primer set was used. Prediction of ophthalmopathy progression came a median 6.5 months pre-onset.

Sequenced material: peripheral blood mononuclear cells (PBMCs), taken at new diagnosis, from a patient treated with antithyroid drugs. This chain uses TRBV13 with TRBJ2-1; D could derive from TRBD1 or TRBD2 (5 bases each). The sequence came from a man aged 35 to 55 with Graves disease. CDR3 residues: CASSFELGVRNEQFF. The CDR3, as DNA: TGTGCCAGCAGCTTTGAACTAGGGGTCCGCAATGAGCAGTTCTTC. Based on the CDR3 plus reference TRBV13 and TRBJ2-1, the full variable domain is AAGVIQSPRHLIKEKRETATLKCYPIPRHDTVYWYQQGPGQDPQFLISFYEKMQSDKGSIPDRFSAQQFSDYHSELNMSSLELGDSALYFCASSFELGVRNEQFFGPGTRLTVL.